The entry below gives a single T cell receptor (beta chain) sequence along with its context. Its antigen is as yet unknown. These data originate in a study of shared clonotypes between healthy human individuals. Study findings and constraints: Genetic and exposure-history diversity was limited by the small donor number. Sharing across four donors was highest in naive CD4 (roughly 5%) and lowest in memory CD8 (roughly 0.4%).

At the deep level, the assay was run. Some clones are missing from TCRdb's copy, which holds only in-frame ones; the method was immunoSEQ multiplex PCR. The sample has approximately 2.4 million clones; 90% to 97% are singletons. V was shortened by 4 bases and J by 3 bases, with 14 bases between the two germline ends. CDR1 and CDR2 from the germline V gene are SGHRS and YFSETQ. The CDR3 loop spans 15 amino acids. This sequence originates from a young man in good health. V and J are TRBV5-1 and TRBJ1-3; maybe TRBD1 (6 bases). The specimen sequenced was naive CD4+ T cells sorted from blood. Regarding subset: CD45RA+ positively selected. The CDR3 loop is CASSAGQRFGNTIYF. The CDR3 DNA sequence: TGCGCCAGCAGCGCAGGACAGAGATTTGGAAACACCATATATTTT.